The rows below give T cell receptor beta chains drawn from one sample of a study of cytomegalovirus exposure and HLA in healthy donors. Clones were read by immunoSEQ multiplex PCR, and TCRdb kept only the in-frame ones, dropping some. This repertoire shows some 170,000 clones, 83% found once; its top ten account for 4.1%. The sequencing sample was made of PBMCs. The receptor source for this set is a man between 50 and 59 years old in good health and CMV-seropositive. Both conserved end residues are trimmed from each CDR3.

v_gene,j_gene,CDR3aa
TRBV7-2,TRBJ2-5,ASRGQDLTQY
TRBV5-6,TRBJ2-2,ASSLVAGSGTGELF
TRBV29-1,TRBJ1-4,SVESSGTALV
TRBV28,TRBJ2-5,ASSRTSGGWETQY
TRBV28,TRBJ1-3,ASSFGGSSGNTIY
TRBV14,TRBJ2-1,ASSQPGTIYNEQF
TRBV25-1,TRBJ1-1,ASSEMVHPRDTEAF
TRBV5-4,TRBJ2-7,ASSLGGLAGVYEQY
TRBV27,TRBJ2-3,ASSITSSTDTQY
TRBV5-1,TRBJ2-3,ASSVPSSGSIDTQY
TRBV5-6,TRBJ1-1,ASSLASGIEAF
TRBV11-2,TRBJ2-6,ASSLANSGANVLT
TRBV4-3,TRBJ2-6,ASSQDRGTGANVLT
TRBV28,TRBJ1-5,ASRSYRGSYQPQH
TRBV4-3,TRBJ1-1,ASSQDLVREAF
TRBV7-3,TRBJ2-2,ASSSRGLGGELF
TRBV7-3,TRBJ2-3,ASSLPGHGTQY
TRBV5-1,TRBJ2-7,ASSEAGNSYEQY
TRBV28,TRBJ1-2,ASSDRSLRGYGYT